The next 9 T cell receptor beta chains were all read from a single sample in a study of response to subunit inactivated influenza vaccine. A single record per CDR3 protein comes from TCRdb applying MiXCR to the RT-PCR reads. The data hold 450,000 to 600,000 distinct CDR3 sequences, with approximately 15% observed a single time. The sample was CD4+ T cells sorted from PBMCs, taken around 25 months after vaccination. Receptors originate from a man aged 50-75 years who received an inactivated influenza vaccine.

The chain has TRBV4-1 and TRBJ2-5; 7 bases agree with TRBD2. Germline trimming cut 4 bases from V and 1 base from J; bases unmatched to any gene: 9. The germline gives CDR1 MGHRA, CDR2 YSYEKL. The CDR3 is made up of 16 amino acids. CDR3 protein: CASSLYGEGPQETQYF. CDR3 in DNA: TGCGCCAGCAGCCTCTATGGGGAGGGACCCCAAGAGACCCAGTACTTC.

This clonotype occurred a few times. V gene TRBV21-1 combines with J gene TRBJ1-5; TRBD1 is taken as the D call from the table, unchecked against the DNA. TRBV21-1 is a known pseudogene. CDR3 length equals 15 residues. This CDR3 reads CASSNGQPYNQPQHF. The CDR3 DNA reads as TGTGCCAGCAGCAACGGACAGCCCTACAATCAGCCCCAGCATTTT.

The chain is built from TRBV24-1 and TRBJ2-6; TRBD1 matches 7 bases. The V and J ends lost 0 bases and 4 bases, in that order; junction bases with no gene match: 8. The length of the CDR3 is 18 residues. Looked up from germline, CDR1 is KGHDR and CDR2 is SFDVKD. CDR3 in amino acids: CATSDLPKTGHGANVLTF. For the CDR3, the DNA is TGTGCCACCAGTGATTTGCCCAAGACAGGGCACGGGGCCAACGTCCTGACTTTC.

The CDR3 coding sequence is TGTGCCAGCAGCCAAGGGGGGACAGAATTATTAGGGGAGCTGTTTTTT. This codes for CASSQGGTELLGELFF. The chain employs TRBV3-1 and TRBJ2-2, with 7 bases that match TRBD1. Germline V gives CDR1 LGHDT, CDR2 YNNKEL (reference sequence). J gave up 8 bases and V 1 base, and 10 bases lay outside the gene matches. This CDR3 has 16 residues.

Concerning this clonotype: A junction boundary mismatches the germline segment, possibly from a read error. The chain couples TRBV28 to TRBJ2-3, with 10 bases identical to TRBD2. CDR3 length equals 15 residues. Germline-derived CDR1 and CDR2 are MDHEN and SYDVKM. CDR3 protein: CASRGLADFTDMQYF. The CDR3 DNA follows: TGTGCCAGCAGAGGACTAGCGGACTTCACAGATATGCAGTATTTT.

This clonotype was detected ten times or more. At one end the junction does not follow the germline gene, possibly because of a read error. The gene calls are TRBV6-6 and TRBJ2-1; no firm D call. The length of the CDR3 is 10 residues. Germline CDR1 MNHNY, CDR2 SVGAGI (reference sequence). The CDR3, as DNA: TGTGCCAGCAGTTACTCGGGTAGGATCTTC. Translation: CASSYSGRIF.

CDR3 nucleotides: TGTGCCAGCTCACCCTCAGGGTATTCCTACGAGCAGTACTTC. Translated: CASSPSGYSYEQYF. V usage is TRBV18 and J usage is TRBJ2-7; perhaps TRBD1 as D (5 bases). Trimming shortened V by 3 bases and J by 1 base, and 10 bases separated the two germline ends. From germline, CDR1 is KGHSH and CDR2 LQKENI. This CDR3 comprises 14 residues.

The V and J genes are TRBV12-3 or TRBV12-4 and TRBJ1-1, with D unclear. Trimming shortened V by 4 bases and J by 0 bases, and 12 bases separated the two germline ends. This CDR3 region has 15 residues. CDR3 bases: TGTGCCAGCAGTTGGGTATTGGGTCTGAACACTGAAGCTTTCTTT. Its translation: CASSWVLGLNTEAFF.

This clonotype was counted at least ten times. This sequence joins TRBV10-3 and TRBJ2-7; tentative D call: TRBD1 (6 bases). Deletions cut 7 bases from V and 2 bases from J, with 15 bases between. The CDR3 runs 14 residues. CDR1 and CDR2 (germline): ENHRY, SYGVKD. CDR3 amino acids: CAINPGDTTYEQYF. The CDR3 DNA sequence: TGTGCCATCAACCCTGGGGACACCACCTACGAGCAGTACTTC.